This TCR beta chain is drawn from a study of T-cell reconstitution after alpha-beta-depleted transplantation in children. The germline V and J ends were trimmed by 3 bases and 3 bases, with 17 bases remaining between them. This CDR3 spans 16 amino acids. In germline, CDR1 is SGHNT, CDR2 YYREEE (reference sequence). Notes on this clonotype: Its target is unknown.

During its preparation, the TCRbeta library received unique molecular identifiers. TCRdb analysed the PCR reads with MiXCR anew, one entry per CDR3 protein. The table lists approximately 9,000 distinct CDR3 sequences, under 20% of them singletons. Study results and caveats: Expanded graft clones, several hundred of them, were reportedly the source of alpha-beta T cells about two months after transplant.

The source was PBMCs, mostly from graft donor cells, collected 60 days after TCRalphabeta/CD19-depleted stem cell transplant. This chain joins TRBV5-4 and TRBJ2-3; tentatively, D is TRBD2 (5 bases). The sequence derives from a girl under three years old who had a stem cell transplant for combined immunodeficiency, so the T cells may come from the graft donor. CDR3 DNA: TGTGCCAGCAGCTCCCCCCTAGCCGGAGCAACAGATACGCAGTATTTT. This translates into CASSSPLAGATDTQYF. The whole variable domain, remainder taken from reference TRBV5-4 and TRBJ2-3, is ETGVTQSPTHLIKTRGQQVTLRCSSQSGHNTVSWYQQALGQGPQFIFQYYREEENGRGNFPPRFSGLQFPNYSSELNVNALELDDSALYLCASSSPLAGATDTQYFGPGTRLTVL.